These T cell receptor beta chains were read from a single sample in a study of cytomegalovirus exposure and HLA in healthy donors. Libraries were prepared by immunoSEQ multiplex PCR; TCRdb keeps only in-frame clonotypes and omits some of them. The top ten hold 0.5% to 0.55% of the sample, which has around 170,000 clones, roughly 82% seen once. The sequencing input was PBMCs. These receptors were collected from a woman in her 50s in good health and CMV-seronegative. CDR3s include the opening cysteine and the closing phenylalanine or tryptophan. The D gene is left open where the match is weak. Not all rows give a size; the values are once, few, many and, for expanded clones, a class.

d_gene: TRBD2
v_gene: TRBV9
abundance: -
j_gene: TRBJ2-7
CDR3nt: TGTGCCAGCAGCGTAGGTATCGGGAGGGCCGTCCACGAGCAGTACTTC
CDR3aa: CASSVGIGRAVHEQYF

d_gene: TRBD2
v_gene: TRBV19
abundance: once
j_gene: TRBJ2-7
CDR3nt: TGTGCCAGTAGTATTAGCGGGACTAGCGGGAGCGAGCAGTACTTC
CDR3aa: CASSISGTSGSEQYF

d_gene: -
v_gene: TRBV28
abundance: -
j_gene: TRBJ1-5
CDR3nt: TGTGCCAGCAGTTTATTCGGTCAGCCCCAGCATTTT
CDR3aa: CASSLFGQPQHF

d_gene: -
v_gene: TRBV5-4
abundance: -
j_gene: TRBJ2-7
CDR3nt: TGTGCCAGCAGGGGACTGGACTACGAGCAGTACTTC
CDR3aa: CASRGLDYEQYF

d_gene: TRBD1
v_gene: TRBV19
abundance: once
j_gene: TRBJ2-5
CDR3nt: TGTGCCAGTAGTATAGCCGGGACAGGGGGCAGAGAGACCCAGTACTTC
CDR3aa: CASSIAGTGGRETQYF

d_gene: TRBD2
v_gene: TRBV29-1
abundance: -
j_gene: TRBJ2-1
CDR3nt: TGCAGCGTCCCACTAGCGGGAGGGCCTCTTCCCAGGCACAATGAGCAGTTCTTC
CDR3aa: CSVPLAGGPLPRHNEQFF

d_gene: TRBD1
v_gene: TRBV5-1
abundance: -
j_gene: TRBJ1-2
CDR3nt: TGCGCCAGCAGCTTCGGGACAGGGGGGCACTATGGCTACACCTTC
CDR3aa: CASSFGTGGHYGYTF

d_gene: -
v_gene: TRBV28
abundance: -
j_gene: TRBJ1-6
CDR3nt: TGTGCCAGCAGTTCAACAGGGCTTGCGGCACCCCTCCACTTT
CDR3aa: CASSSTGLAAPLHF

d_gene: TRBD1
v_gene: TRBV18
abundance: -
j_gene: TRBJ1-2
CDR3nt: TGTGCCAGCTCACCGGGGACAGGACAGTATGGCTACACCTTC
CDR3aa: CASSPGTGQYGYTF

d_gene: -
v_gene: TRBV11-3
abundance: -
j_gene: TRBJ2-7
CDR3nt: TGTGCCAGCAGCTTAGGCGGCCCCTACGAGCAGTACTTC
CDR3aa: CASSLGGPYEQYF

d_gene: -
v_gene: TRBV5-6
abundance: few
j_gene: TRBJ1-5
CDR3nt: TGTGCCAGCAGCTTGGCCGCAGGCCCCGCGGGACGGCCCCAGCATTTT
CDR3aa: CASSLAAGPAGRPQHF

d_gene: -
v_gene: TRBV25-1
abundance: -
j_gene: TRBJ2-1
CDR3nt: TGTGCCAGCAGTGAAATAGGGGGCTCCTACAATGAGCAGTTCTTC
CDR3aa: CASSEIGGSYNEQFF

d_gene: TRBD1
v_gene: TRBV28
abundance: -
j_gene: TRBJ2-2
CDR3nt: TGTGCCAGCAGTTTATCAGGGGGCGCTGGCACCGGGGAGCTGTTTTTT
CDR3aa: CASSLSGGAGTGELFF

d_gene: -
v_gene: TRBV28
abundance: -
j_gene: TRBJ2-1
CDR3nt: TGTGCCAGCAGTTTTTCTTCCAGGGAGCAGTTCTTC
CDR3aa: CASSFSSREQFF

d_gene: -
v_gene: TRBV5-1
abundance: -
j_gene: TRBJ1-2
CDR3nt: TGCGCCAGCAGCTCTCATCAGGGTACCTATGGCTACACCTTC
CDR3aa: CASSSHQGTYGYTF

d_gene: TRBD2
v_gene: TRBV5-1
abundance: -
j_gene: TRBJ2-1
CDR3nt: TGCGCCAGCAGCTTGGGCGGGGGGAGGAATGAGCAGTTCTTC
CDR3aa: CASSLGGGRNEQFF

d_gene: TRBD1
v_gene: TRBV7-9
abundance: -
j_gene: TRBJ2-7
CDR3nt: TGTGCCAGCAGTTACAGGGGCCACGAGCAGTACTTC
CDR3aa: CASSYRGHEQYF

d_gene: TRBD1
v_gene: TRBV7-2
abundance: -
j_gene: TRBJ1-2
CDR3nt: TGTGCCAGCAGCTTCCAGACAGGGGCCTCTAACTATGGCTACACCTTC
CDR3aa: CASSFQTGASNYGYTF

d_gene: -
v_gene: TRBV28
abundance: -
j_gene: TRBJ1-1
CDR3nt: TGTGCCAGCAGTCCCCAGATGAGGGTAGGCACTGAAGCTTTCTTT
CDR3aa: CASSPQMRVGTEAFF

d_gene: -
v_gene: TRBV25-1
abundance: few
j_gene: TRBJ2-1
CDR3nt: TGTGCCAGCAATCGGGGGTGGGCAGTTTTTCTAAAGGGGGAGCAGTTCTTC
CDR3aa: CASNRGWAVFLKGEQFF

d_gene: TRBD2
v_gene: TRBV19
abundance: -
j_gene: TRBJ2-5
CDR3nt: TGTGCCAGTAGTCCAACTAGCGGGGGGGTAGAGACCCAGTACTTC
CDR3aa: CASSPTSGGVETQYF

d_gene: -
v_gene: TRBV6-1
abundance: -
j_gene: TRBJ2-2
CDR3nt: TGTGCCAGCAGTGAGCGGGGCGCCCCCGGGGAGCTGTTTTTT
CDR3aa: CASSERGAPGELFF